This passage covers 5 T cell receptor beta chains from one sample sequenced in a study of blood T cells in healthy people across ages. Together with a sample-barcoded 5' primer, a J-beta primer mix was included in a second PCR lasting roughly 7 to 11 cycles. A single record per CDR3 protein comes from TCRdb applying MiXCR to the 5' RACE reads. The sample comprises hundreds of thousands of distinct CDR3 sequences, roughly 20% of which are singletons, and roughly 3.4% rests with the top ten. The sample was blood. Every receptor here comes from a man between 65 and 85 years old in good health.

This clonotype was seen ten or more times. This chain links TRBV20-1 with TRBJ1-2; possibly TRBD1 for D (5 bases). CDR1 is DFQATT, CDR2 SNEGSKA, per germline (reference sequence). V lost 5 bases and J lost 8, with 15 bases in between. This CDR3 is built from 12 residues. For the CDR3, the DNA is TGCAGTGCTGGAGGGGAGATCCTCGGCTACACCTTC. The encoded protein is CSAGGEILGYTF.

This rearrangement joins TRBV5-1 to TRBJ2-3; 7 positions agree with TRBD1. After removal of 4 bases from V and 4 bases from J, the junction contained 9 bases not matched to a gene. The CDR3 totals 15 residues. The germline CDR1 and CDR2 sequences are SGHRS and YFSETQ. The CDR3 DNA is TGCGCCAGCAGCCGCCTTACAGGGGACGCAGATACGCAGTATTTT. Its protein is CASSRLTGDADTQYF.

This clonotype has only a few counts. The chain combines TRBV7-3 with TRBJ2-3, with unresolved D. Per the germline V gene, CDR1 is SGHTA and CDR2 is FQGTGA. V was cut by 5 bases and J by 6 bases, with 12 bases left in between. The CDR3 loop spans 13 amino acids. CDR3 nucleotides: TGTGCCAGCAGCCTACATAAAGTGGATACGCAGTATTTT. This sequence encodes CASSLHKVDTQYF.

A word on this clonotype: A junction boundary mismatches the germline segment, possibly from a read error. The genes are TRBV20-1 and TRBJ2-3; D possibly corresponds to TRBD1 (5 bases). Germline assignment: CDR1 DFQATT and CDR2 SNEGSKA (reference sequence). The CDR3 is 13 residues long. Here the CDR3 reads CIAAGQGFSTQYF. The CDR3 DNA reads as TGCATTGCTGCCGGGCAGGGATTTAGTACGCAGTATTTT.

This clonotype occurred a few times. The genes are TRBV7-9 and TRBJ1-2; D ambiguous. The CDR3 is 12 residues long. Trimming stripped 5 bases from V and 8 bases from J, with 12 bases between. Germline CDR1 reads SEHNR; CDR2 reads FQNEAQ (reference sequence). The DNA for the CDR3 is TGTGCCAGCAGCGTCACCGGGAACGGCTACACCTTC. This encodes CASSVTGNGYTF.